This T cell receptor (beta chain) was captured by sequencing in a study of siplizumab effects on memory and regulatory T cells. In germline, CDR1 is ENHRY, CDR2 SYGVKD. The CDR3 length is 13 residues. With V trimmed by 10 bases and J by 2 bases, 8 bases remained unmatched. Every sample had about 9.3 x 10^4 of its TCR templates assayed. TCRdb keeps only in-frame clones here, not all; method: immunoSEQ multiplex PCR. This table has 60,000 to 70,000 clones, 88% appearing once. The receptor's source is a human donor in good health. This chain links TRBV10-3 with TRBJ2-7; 7 nucleotides align to TRBD1. Sequencing was performed on Tregs sorted from blood. Here the CDR3 DNA reads TGTGCCAATAAACGACAGGGTACCTACGAGCAGTACTTC. Protein: CANKRQGTYEQYF.